This T cell receptor beta chain was documented in a study of T cell clonotyping in hematopoietic cell transplantation. CDR3 length equals 14 residues. Losses at the gene ends were 3 bases for V and 2 bases for J; bases not matched to a gene: 4. CDR1 is SGHAT and CDR2 is FQNNGV in the germline V gene. TCRdb's table, derived via immunoSEQ multiplex PCR, lists solely in-frame clones and lacks some. This sample has some 3,500 clones, with 55% to 75% found just once. This receptor was identified in a male patient between 40 and 49 years old who had an allogeneic stem cell transplant from an unrelated donor, so the T cells may come from the graft donor. Some clones in this sample may be carry-over from other donors' samples. The chain combines TRBV11-2 with TRBJ2-7; 7 bases map to TRBD1. The sample in question was peripheral blood mononuclear cells, obtained 30 days after allogeneic stem cell transplant. In DNA form, the CDR3 reads TGTGCCAGCAGCTTTGGACAGGCAACCTACGAGCAGTACTTC. This codes for CASSFGQATYEQYF.